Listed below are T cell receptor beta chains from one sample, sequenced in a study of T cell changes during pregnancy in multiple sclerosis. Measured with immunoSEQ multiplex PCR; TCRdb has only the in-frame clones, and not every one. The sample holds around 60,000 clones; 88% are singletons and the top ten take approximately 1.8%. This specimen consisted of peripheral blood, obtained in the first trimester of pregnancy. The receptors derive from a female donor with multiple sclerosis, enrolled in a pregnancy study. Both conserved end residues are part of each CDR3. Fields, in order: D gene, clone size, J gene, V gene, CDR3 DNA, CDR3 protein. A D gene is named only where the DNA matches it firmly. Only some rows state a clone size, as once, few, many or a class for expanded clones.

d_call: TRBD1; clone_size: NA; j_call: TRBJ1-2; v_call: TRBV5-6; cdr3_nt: TGTGCCAGCAGCTTGGCCGGGACAGACTATGGCTACACCTTC; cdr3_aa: CASSLAGTDYGYTF
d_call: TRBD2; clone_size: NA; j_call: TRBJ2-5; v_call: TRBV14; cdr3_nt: TGTGCCAGCAGACCGCCGGGAGGTGGGACCCAGTACTTC; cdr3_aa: CASRPPGGGTQYF
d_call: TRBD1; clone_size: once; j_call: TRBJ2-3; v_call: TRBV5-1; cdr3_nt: TGCGCCAGCAGCCGTGTCTCGGGACAGAGCACAGATACGCAGTATTTT; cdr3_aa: CASSRVSGQSTDTQYF
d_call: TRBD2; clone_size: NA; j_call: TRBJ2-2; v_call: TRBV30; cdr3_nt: TGTGCCTGGAGTGTAACTAGCGGGACCGGGGAGCTGTTTTTT; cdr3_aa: CAWSVTSGTGELFF
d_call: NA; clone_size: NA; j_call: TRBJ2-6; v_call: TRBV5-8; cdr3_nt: TGTGCCAGCAGCTGGGACACCTCTGGGGCCAACGTCCTGACTTTC; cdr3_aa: CASSWDTSGANVLTF
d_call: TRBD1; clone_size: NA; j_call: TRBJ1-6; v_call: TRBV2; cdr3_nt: TGTGCCAGCACAACAGGGGGCTGGAATTCACCCCTCCACTTT; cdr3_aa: CASTTGGWNSPLHF
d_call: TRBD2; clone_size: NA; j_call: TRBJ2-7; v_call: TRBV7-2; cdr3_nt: TGTGCCAGCAGCTTGGGACTACGCCCCTACGAGCAGTACTTC; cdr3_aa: CASSLGLRPYEQYF
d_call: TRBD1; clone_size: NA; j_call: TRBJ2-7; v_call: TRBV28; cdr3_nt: TGTGCCAGCAGCACCGGGACAGGAGCTCCCTACGAGCAGTACTTC; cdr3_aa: CASSTGTGAPYEQYF
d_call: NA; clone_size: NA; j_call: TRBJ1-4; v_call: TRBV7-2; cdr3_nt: TGTGCCAGCAGCCCAGGGTTATCTAATGAAAAACTGTTTTTT; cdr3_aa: CASSPGLSNEKLFF
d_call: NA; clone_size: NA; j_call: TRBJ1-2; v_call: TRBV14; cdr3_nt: TGTGCCAGCAGCCAAGATTTGTCCCGCCAGGGGAAGGATGGCTACACCTTC; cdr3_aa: CASSQDLSRQGKDGYTF
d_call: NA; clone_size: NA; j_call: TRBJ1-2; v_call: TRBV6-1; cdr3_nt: TGTGCCAGCAGGGCCAACAAATCCGGCTACACCTTC; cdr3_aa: CASRANKSGYTF
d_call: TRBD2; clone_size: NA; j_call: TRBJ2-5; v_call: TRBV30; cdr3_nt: TGTGCCTGGAGTGTACGGGCTCGCGGGAGTGGAGAGACCCAGTACTTC; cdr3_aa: CAWSVRARGSGETQYF
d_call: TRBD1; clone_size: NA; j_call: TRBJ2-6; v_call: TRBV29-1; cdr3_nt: TGCAGCGTTGAAGATTTCGGGACAGGGTCATCTGGGGCCAACGTCCTGACTTTC; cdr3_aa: CSVEDFGTGSSGANVLTF
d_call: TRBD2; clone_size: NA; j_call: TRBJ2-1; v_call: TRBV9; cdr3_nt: TGTGCCAGCAGCCCACCTTTAGGGACTAGCTCCTACAATGAGCAGTTCTTC; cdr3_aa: CASSPPLGTSSYNEQFF
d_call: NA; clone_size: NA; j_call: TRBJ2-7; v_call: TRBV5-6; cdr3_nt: TGTGCCAGCAGCTTGGCCGGCCAGGGGACGAGACCAGCCTACGAGCAGTACTTC; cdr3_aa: CASSLAGQGTRPAYEQYF
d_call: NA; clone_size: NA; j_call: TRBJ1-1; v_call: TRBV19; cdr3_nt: TGTGCCAGTAGTATCCTCCCGAACACTGAAGCTTTCTTT; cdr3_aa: CASSILPNTEAFF
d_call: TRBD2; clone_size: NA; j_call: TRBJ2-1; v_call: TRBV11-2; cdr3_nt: TGTGCCAGCAGCTCACCCTCTAGCGGGAGACGCTATGAGCAGTTCTTC; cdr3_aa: CASSSPSSGRRYEQFF
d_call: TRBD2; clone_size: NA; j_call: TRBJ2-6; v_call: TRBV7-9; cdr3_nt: TGTGCCAGCACCGTTTCGGGACTAGCGGATACTGGGGCCAACGTCCTGACTTTC; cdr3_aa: CASTVSGLADTGANVLTF
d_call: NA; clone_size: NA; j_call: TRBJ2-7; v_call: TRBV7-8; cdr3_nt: TGTGCCAGCAGCCCGAGGGGGGTAGCGGGCCTGACCTACGAGCAGTACTTC; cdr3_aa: CASSPRGVAGLTYEQYF
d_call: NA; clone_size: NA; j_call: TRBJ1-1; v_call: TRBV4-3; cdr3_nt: TGCGCCAGCAGCCACGCCCGTGGGGGGAGGACTGAAGCTTTCTTT; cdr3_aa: CASSHARGGRTEAFF
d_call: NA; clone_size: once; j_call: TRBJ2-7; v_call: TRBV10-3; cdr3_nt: TGTGCCAGCTCCGCGAGGAACGAGCAGTACTTC; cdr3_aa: CASSARNEQYF
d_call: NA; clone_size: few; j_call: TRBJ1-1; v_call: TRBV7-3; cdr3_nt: TGTGCCAGCAGTTCTAACACAGGTTCCACTGAAGCTTTCTTT; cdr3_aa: CASSSNTGSTEAFF
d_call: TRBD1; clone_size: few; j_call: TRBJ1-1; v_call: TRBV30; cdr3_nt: TGTGCCTGGAGTACGTGGACAGGGGGCGCGCGGGGCACTGAAGCTTTCTTT; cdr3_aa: CAWSTWTGGARGTEAFF
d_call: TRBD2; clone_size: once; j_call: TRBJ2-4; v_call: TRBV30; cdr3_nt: TGTGCCTCGACTAGCGGGAGTTCCGACATTCAGTACTTC; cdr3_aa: CASTSGSSDIQYF
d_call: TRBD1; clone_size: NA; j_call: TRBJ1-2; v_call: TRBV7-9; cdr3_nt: TGTGCCAGCAGCTTCAGCTATACAGGGGGCCGTCCCTATGGCTACACCTTC; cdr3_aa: CASSFSYTGGRPYGYTF
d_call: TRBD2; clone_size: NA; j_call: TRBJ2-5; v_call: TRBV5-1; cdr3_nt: TGCGCCAGCAGCTTCGCGGGAGCCGAGACCCAGTACTTC; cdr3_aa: CASSFAGAETQYF
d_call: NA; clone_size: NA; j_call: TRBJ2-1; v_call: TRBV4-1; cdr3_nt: TGCGCCAGCAGCCGCCAACTAGGCAGTGAGCAGTTCTTC; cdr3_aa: CASSRQLGSEQFF
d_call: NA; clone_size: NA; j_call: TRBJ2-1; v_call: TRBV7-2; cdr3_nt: TGTGCCAGCCGAGGACTGTTCCAAAATGAGCAGTTCTTC; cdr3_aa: CASRGLFQNEQFF
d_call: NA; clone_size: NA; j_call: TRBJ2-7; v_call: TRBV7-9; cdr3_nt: TGTGCCAGCAGCTCCGCCAGCGGGCCGATTCACGAGCAGTACTTC; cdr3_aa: CASSSASGPIHEQYF
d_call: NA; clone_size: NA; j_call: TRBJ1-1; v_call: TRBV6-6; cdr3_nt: TGTGCCAGCAGTTACCTCAGATTGAACACTGAAGCTTTCTTT; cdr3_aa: CASSYLRLNTEAFF
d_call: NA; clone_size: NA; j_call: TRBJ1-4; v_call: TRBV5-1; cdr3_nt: TGCGCCAGCAGCCCCGGACAGACGTCTAGTGCAACTAATGAAAAACTGTTTTTT; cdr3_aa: CASSPGQTSSATNEKLFF
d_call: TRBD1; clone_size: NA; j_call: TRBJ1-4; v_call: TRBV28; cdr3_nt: TGTGCCAGCAGTTTCAACAGGGGGACTAATGAAAAACTGTTTTTT; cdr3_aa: CASSFNRGTNEKLFF
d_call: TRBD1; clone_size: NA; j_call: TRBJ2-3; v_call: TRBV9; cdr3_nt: TGTGCCAGCAGCGTGCGGGACAGGGGAATTCGCACAGATACGCAGTATTTT; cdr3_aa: CASSVRDRGIRTDTQYF
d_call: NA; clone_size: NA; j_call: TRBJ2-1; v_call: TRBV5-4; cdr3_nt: TGTGCCAGCAGCCCCGAGGTTGGCCATATCGATGAGCAGTTCTTC; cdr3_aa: CASSPEVGHIDEQFF
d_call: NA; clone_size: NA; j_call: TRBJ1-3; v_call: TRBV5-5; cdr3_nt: TGTGCCAGCAGCTTGGGACAGAGTTACTCTGGAAACACCATATATTTT; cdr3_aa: CASSLGQSYSGNTIYF
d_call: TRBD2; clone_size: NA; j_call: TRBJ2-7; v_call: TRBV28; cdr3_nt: TGTGCCAGCAAACCCCCTGGACTAGCGGGAGCCTACGAGCAGTACTTC; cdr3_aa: CASKPPGLAGAYEQYF
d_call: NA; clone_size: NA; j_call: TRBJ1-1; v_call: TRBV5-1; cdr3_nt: TGCGCCAGCAGCCCGGCGGGGAGCACTGAAGCTTTCTTT; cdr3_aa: CASSPAGSTEAFF
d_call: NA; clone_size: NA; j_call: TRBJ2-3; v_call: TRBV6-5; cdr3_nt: TGTGCCAGCAAAGCCGGGGTAAACACAGATACGCAGTATTTT; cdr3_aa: CASKAGVNTDTQYF
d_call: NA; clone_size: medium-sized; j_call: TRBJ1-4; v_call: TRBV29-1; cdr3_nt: TGCAGCTCTAGCGGGACCGTTCTAGGGGAAAAACTGTTTTTT; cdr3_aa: CSSSGTVLGEKLFF
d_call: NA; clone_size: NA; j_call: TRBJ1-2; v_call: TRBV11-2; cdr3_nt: TGTGCCAGCAGCTCCCCGCTCCAACTCTATGGCTACACCTTC; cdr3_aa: CASSSPLQLYGYTF
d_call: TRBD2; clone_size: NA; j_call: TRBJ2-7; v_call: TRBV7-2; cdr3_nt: TGTGCCAGCAGCTTAGTAGTTAGCGGGGGTTTCAGCTCCTACGAGCAGTACTTC; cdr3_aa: CASSLVVSGGFSSYEQYF
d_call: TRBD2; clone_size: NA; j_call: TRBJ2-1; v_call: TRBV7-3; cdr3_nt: TGTGCCAGCAGCTTAAGAGAAGGGACTAGCGGGAGCTCCTACAATGAGCAGTTCTTC; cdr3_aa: CASSLREGTSGSSYNEQFF
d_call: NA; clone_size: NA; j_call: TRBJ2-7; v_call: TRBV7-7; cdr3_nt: TGTGCCAGCAGCCTTACGGGGTGGAGTGACGAGCAGTACTTC; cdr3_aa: CASSLTGWSDEQYF
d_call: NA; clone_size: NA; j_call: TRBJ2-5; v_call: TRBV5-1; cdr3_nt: TGCGCCAGCGGTAGCGGTCAAGAGACCCAGTACTTC; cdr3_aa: CASGSGQETQYF
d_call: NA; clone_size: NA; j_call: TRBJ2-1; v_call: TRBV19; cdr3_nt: TGTGCCAGTCAGAGGAGGCCGTCCGAGTTTTACAATGAGCAGTTCTTC; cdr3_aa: CASQRRPSEFYNEQFF
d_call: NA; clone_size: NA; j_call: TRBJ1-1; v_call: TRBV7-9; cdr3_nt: TGTGCCACCTCGCGGTGGCCCGAGGGCACTGAAGCTTTCTTT; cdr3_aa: CATSRWPEGTEAFF
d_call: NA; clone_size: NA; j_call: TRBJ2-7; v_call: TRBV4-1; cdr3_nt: TGCGCCAGCAGCCAAGATTACGAGTCCGAGCAGTACTTC; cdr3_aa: CASSQDYESEQYF
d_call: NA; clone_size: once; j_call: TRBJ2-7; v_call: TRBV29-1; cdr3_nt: TGCAGCATTGCGAGGGACTACGAGCAGTACTTC; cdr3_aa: CSIARDYEQYF
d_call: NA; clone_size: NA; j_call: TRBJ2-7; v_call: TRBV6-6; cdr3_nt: TGTGCCAGCAGTTACTCGTCCAGGGGCGGCTACGAGCAGTACTTC; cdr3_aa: CASSYSSRGGYEQYF
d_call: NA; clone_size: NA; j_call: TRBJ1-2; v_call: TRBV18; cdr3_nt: TGTGCCAGCTCACCACTACGTACGGGGGGTGGCTATGGCTACACCTTC; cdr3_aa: CASSPLRTGGGYGYTF
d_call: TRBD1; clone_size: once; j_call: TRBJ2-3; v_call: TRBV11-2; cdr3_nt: TGTGCCAGCAGCCCCCAGCCCCGGGACAGGAGCACAGATACGCAGTATTTT; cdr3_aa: CASSPQPRDRSTDTQYF